In its sample, the clone carrying this TCR beta chain was seen a few times. Unique molecular identifiers were used in preparing the TCRbeta library. MiXCR, applied by TCRdb to the PCR reads, yields one record per CDR3 protein. The sample records under 450,000 distinct CDR3 sequences, 13% being singletons. The sample belongs to a study of T-cell reconstitution after alpha-beta-depleted transplantation in children. Trimming took off 0 bases at V and 3 bases at J, with 14 bases between the two ends. CDR1 is SGHRS and CDR2 is YFSETQ in the germline V gene. This CDR3 contains 16 residues. The receptor was derived from a human donor who donated a stem cell graft to a child with Fanconi anemia. The V gene is TRBV5-1, the J gene TRBJ2-3; D might be TRBD2 (6 bases). The sequencing here drew on PBMCs, taken from the stem cell graft. The CDR3 loop reads CASSLGVSGTTDTQYF. In DNA, the CDR3 is TGCGCCAGCAGCTTGGGGGTTAGCGGTACAACAGATACGCAGTATTTT.